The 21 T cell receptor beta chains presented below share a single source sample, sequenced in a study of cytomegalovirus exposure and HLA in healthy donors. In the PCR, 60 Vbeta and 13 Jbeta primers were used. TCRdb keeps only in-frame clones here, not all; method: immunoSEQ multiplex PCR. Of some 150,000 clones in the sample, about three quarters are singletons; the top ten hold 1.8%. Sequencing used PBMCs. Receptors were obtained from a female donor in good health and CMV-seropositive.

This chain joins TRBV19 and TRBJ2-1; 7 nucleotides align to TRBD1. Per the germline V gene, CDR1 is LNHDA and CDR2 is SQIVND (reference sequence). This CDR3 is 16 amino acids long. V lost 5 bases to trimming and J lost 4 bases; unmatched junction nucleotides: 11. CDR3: CASSLLGGDVYNEQFF. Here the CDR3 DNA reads TGTGCCAGTAGTTTGCTAGGGGGCGACGTTTACAATGAGCAGTTCTTC.

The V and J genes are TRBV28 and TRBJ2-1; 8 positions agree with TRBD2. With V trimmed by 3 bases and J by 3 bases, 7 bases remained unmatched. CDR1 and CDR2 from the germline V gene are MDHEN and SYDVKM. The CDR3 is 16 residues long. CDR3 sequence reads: CASSFLGAGGYNEQFF. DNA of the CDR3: TGTGCCAGCAGTTTTTTAGGCGCGGGGGGCTACAATGAGCAGTTCTTC.

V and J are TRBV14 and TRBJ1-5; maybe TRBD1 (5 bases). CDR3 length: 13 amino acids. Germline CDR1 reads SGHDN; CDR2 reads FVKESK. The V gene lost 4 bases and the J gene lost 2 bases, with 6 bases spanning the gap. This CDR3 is CASSPGRNQPQHF. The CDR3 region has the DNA TGTGCCAGCAGCCCAGGGCGCAATCAGCCCCAGCATTTT. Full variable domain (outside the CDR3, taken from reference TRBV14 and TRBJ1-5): EAGVTQFPSHSVIEKGQTVTLRCDPISGHDNLYWYRRVMGKEIKFLLHFVKESKQDESGMPNNRFLAERTGGTYSTLKVQPAELEDSGVYFCASSPGRNQPQHFGDGTRLSIL.

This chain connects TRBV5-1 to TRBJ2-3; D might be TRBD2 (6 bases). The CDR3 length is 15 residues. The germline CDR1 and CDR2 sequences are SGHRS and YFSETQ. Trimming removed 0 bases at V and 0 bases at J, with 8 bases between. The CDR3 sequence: CASSLGGTSTDTQYF. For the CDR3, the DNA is TGCGCCAGCAGCTTGGGGGGGACTAGCACAGATACGCAGTATTTT. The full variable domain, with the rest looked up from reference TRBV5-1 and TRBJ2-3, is KAGVTQTPRYLIKTRGQQVTLSCSPISGHRSVSWYQQTPGQGLQFLFEYFSETQRNKGNFPGRFSGRQFSNSRSEMNVSTLELGDSALYLCASSLGGTSTDTQYFGPGTRLTVL.

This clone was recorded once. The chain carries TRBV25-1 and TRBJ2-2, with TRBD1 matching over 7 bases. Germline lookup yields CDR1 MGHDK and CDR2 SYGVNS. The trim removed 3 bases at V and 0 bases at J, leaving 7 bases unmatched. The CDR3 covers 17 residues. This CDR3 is CASSDMRQGANTGELFF. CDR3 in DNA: TGTGCCAGCAGTGATATGAGACAGGGCGCGAACACCGGGGAGCTGTTTTTT.

DNA of the CDR3: TGTGCCAGCAGTCCCGCTTCTACCTCCTACGAGCAGTACTTC. This encodes CASSPASTSYEQYF. The chain joins TRBV27 to TRBJ2-7; no reliable D call. The CDR3 runs to 14 residues. With 5 bases removed from V and 0 bases from J, the gap between germline ends came to 11 bases. The germline CDR1 and CDR2 sequences are MNHEY and SMNVEV (reference sequence).

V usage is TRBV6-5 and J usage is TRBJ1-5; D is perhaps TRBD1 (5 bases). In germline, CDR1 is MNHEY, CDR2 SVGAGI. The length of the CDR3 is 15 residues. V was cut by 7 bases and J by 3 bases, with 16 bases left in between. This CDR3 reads CASTGGKGTNQPQHF. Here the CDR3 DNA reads TGTGCCAGCACCGGGGGAAAAGGTACCAATCAGCCCCAGCATTTT.

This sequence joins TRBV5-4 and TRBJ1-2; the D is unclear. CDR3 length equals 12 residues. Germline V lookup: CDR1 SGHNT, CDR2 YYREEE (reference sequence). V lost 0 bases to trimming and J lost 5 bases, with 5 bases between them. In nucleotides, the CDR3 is TGTGCCAGCAGCTTGGCGGGTTATGGCTACACCTTC. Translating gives CASSLAGYGYTF.

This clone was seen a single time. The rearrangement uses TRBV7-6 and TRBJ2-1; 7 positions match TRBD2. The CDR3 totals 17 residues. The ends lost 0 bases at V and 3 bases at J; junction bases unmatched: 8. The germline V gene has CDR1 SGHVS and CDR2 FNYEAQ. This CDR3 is CASSLAPGRGHYNEQFF. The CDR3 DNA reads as TGTGCCAGCAGCTTAGCCCCAGGGAGGGGCCACTACAATGAGCAGTTCTTC.

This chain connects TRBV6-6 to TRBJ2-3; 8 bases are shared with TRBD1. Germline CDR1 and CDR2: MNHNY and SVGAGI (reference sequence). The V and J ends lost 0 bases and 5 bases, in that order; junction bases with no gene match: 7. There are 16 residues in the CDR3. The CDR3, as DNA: TGTGCCAGCAGTTACTCGATCAGGGGGCGGGTAGATACGCAGTATTTT. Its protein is CASSYSIRGRVDTQYF.

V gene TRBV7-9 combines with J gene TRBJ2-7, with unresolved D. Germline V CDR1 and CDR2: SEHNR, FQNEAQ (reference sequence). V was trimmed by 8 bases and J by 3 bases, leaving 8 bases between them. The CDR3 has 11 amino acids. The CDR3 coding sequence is TGTGCCAGCGGAGAAAACTACGAGCAGTACTTC. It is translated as CASGENYEQYF.

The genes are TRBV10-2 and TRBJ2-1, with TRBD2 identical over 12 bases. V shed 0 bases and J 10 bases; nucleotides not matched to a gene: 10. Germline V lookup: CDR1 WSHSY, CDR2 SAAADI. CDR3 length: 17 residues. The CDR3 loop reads CASSESVVTSGGPEQFF. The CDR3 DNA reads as TGCGCCAGCAGTGAGTCGGTCGTGACTAGCGGGGGTCCAGAGCAGTTCTTC.

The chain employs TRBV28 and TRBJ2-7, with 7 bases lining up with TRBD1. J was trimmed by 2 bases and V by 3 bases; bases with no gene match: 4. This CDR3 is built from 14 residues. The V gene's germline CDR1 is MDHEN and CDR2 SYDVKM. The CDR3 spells CASSLSGQTYEQYF. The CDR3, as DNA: TGTGCCAGCAGTTTGTCGGGACAGACCTACGAGCAGTACTTC.

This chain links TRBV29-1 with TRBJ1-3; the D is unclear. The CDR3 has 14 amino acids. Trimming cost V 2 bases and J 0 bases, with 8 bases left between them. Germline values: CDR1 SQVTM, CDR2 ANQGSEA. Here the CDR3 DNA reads TGCAGCGTTGAACCGGAGAACTCTGGAAACACCATATATTTT. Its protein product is CSVEPENSGNTIYF.

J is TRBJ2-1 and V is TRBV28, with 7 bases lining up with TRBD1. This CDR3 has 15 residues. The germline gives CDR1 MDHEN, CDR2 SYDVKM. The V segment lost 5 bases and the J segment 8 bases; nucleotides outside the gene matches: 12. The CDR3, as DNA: TGTGCCAGCAGTCTAAGACAGGGTAATTTCGATGAGCAGTTCTTC. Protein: CASSLRQGNFDEQFF. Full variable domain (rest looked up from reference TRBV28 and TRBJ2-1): DVKVTQSSRYLVKRTGEKVFLECVQDMDHENMFWYRQDPGLGLRLIYFSYDVKMKEKGDIPEGYSVSREKKERFSLILESASTNQTSMYLCASSLRQGNFDEQFFGPGTRLTVL.

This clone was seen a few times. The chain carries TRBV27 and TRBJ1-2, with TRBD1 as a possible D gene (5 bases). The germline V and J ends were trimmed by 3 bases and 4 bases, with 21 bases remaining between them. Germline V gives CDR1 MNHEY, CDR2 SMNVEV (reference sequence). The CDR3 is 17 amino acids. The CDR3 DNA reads TGTGCCAGCAGTTTCCTCCCCCAGCAGGGAATTCCCTATGGCTACACCTTC. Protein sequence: CASSFLPQQGIPYGYTF.

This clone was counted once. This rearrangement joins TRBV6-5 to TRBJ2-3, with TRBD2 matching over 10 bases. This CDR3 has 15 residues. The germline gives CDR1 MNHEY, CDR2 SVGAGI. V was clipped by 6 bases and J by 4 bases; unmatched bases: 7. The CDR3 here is CASRLGLAVADTQYF. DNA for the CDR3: TGTGCCAGCAGATTAGGACTAGCGGTGGCAGATACGCAGTATTTT.

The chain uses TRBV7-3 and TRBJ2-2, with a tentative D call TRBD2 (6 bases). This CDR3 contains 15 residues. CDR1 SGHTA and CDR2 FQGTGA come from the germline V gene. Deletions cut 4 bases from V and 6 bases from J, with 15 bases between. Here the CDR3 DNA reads TGTGCCAGCAGCTCGCAGCCTAGCGTAGCCGGGGAGCTGTTTTTT. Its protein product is CASSSQPSVAGELFF.

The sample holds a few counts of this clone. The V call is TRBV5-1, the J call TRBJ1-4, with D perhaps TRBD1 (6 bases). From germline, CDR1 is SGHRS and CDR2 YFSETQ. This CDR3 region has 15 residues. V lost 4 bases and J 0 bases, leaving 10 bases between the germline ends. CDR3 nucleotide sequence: TGCGCCAGCAGCCCACAGGGTGCAACTAATGAAAAACTGTTTTTT. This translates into CASSPQGATNEKLFF.

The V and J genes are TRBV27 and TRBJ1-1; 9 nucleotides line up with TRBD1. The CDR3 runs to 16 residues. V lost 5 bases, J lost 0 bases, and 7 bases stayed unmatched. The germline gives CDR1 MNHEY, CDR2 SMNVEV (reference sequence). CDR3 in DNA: TGTGCCAGCAGTCTCACAGGGGGCGGAGTGAACACTGAAGCTTTCTTT. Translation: CASSLTGGGVNTEAFF.

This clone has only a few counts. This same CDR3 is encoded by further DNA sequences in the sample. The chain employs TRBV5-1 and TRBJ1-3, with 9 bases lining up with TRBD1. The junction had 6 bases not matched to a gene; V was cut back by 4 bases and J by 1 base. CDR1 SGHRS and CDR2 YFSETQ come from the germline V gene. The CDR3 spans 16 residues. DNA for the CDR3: TGCGCCAGCAGCCTTGGGGACAGGGTATCTGGAAACACCATATATTTT. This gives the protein CASSLGDRVSGNTIYF.